This T cell receptor (beta chain) was recorded in a study of T-cell reconstitution after alpha-beta-depleted transplantation in children. Whole-study results and caveats: Approximately two months post-transplant, alpha-beta T cells reportedly originated from several hundred expanded graft clones. TCRbeta diversity was high at day 60 in some patients (a result of surviving recipient T cells and thymic progenitors).

CDR3 length equals 16 residues. V shed 0 bases, J shed 1 base, and the junction held 4 bases outside the gene matches. Germline V lookup: CDR1 DFQATT, CDR2 SNEGSKA (reference sequence). Unique molecular identifiers were incorporated during preparation of the TCRbeta library. TCRdb reprocessed the PCR reads via MiXCR and lists one record per CDR3 protein. The repertoire holds 300,000 to 400,000 distinct CDR3 sequences, with around 15% as singletons. A note on this clonotype: Its antigen is undetermined.

Here the sequenced sample was PBMCs, mostly from graft donor cells, taken 360 days after TCRalphabeta/CD19-depleted stem cell transplant. The J gene is TRBJ2-2, the V gene TRBV20-1; 8 bases are shared with TRBD2. This receptor was identified in a male patient aged 2-15 years who had a stem cell transplant for acute lymphoblastic leukemia, so the T cells may come from the graft donor. This CDR3 is CSARDLTSGNTGELFF. The CDR3, as DNA: TGCAGTGCTAGAGATCTTACTAGCGGGAACACCGGGGAGCTGTTTTTT.